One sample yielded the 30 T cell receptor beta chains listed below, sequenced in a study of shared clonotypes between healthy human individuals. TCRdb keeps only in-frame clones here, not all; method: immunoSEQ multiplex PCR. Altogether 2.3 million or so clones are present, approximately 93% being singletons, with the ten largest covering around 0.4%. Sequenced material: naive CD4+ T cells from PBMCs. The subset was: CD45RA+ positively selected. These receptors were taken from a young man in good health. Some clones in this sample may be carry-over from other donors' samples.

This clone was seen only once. The CDR3 sequence is CASSLPGQPQVNSPLHF. CDR3 nucleotides: TGTGCCAGCAGTTTACCGGGACAGCCCCAAGTCAATTCACCCCTCCACTTT. V gene TRBV28 combines with J gene TRBJ1-6; TRBD1 matches 7 bases. With 2 bases clipped from V and 7 bases from J, the junction kept 11 bases outside the gene matches. There are 17 residues in the CDR3. Germline V CDR1 and CDR2: MDHEN, SYDVKM. Full variable domain (rest looked up from reference TRBV28 and TRBJ1-6): DVKVTQSSRYLVKRTGEKVFLECVQDMDHENMFWYRQDPGLGLRLIYFSYDVKMKEKGDIPEGYSVSREKKERFSLILESASTNQTSMYLCASSLPGQPQVNSPLHFGNGTRLTVT.

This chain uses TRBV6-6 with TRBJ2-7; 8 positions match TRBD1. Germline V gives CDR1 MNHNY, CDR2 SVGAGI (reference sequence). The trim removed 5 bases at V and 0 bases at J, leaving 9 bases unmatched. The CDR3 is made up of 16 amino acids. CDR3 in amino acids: CASSPLGQASSYEQYF. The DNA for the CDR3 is TGTGCCAGCAGTCCCCTGGGACAGGCGAGCTCCTACGAGCAGTACTTC.

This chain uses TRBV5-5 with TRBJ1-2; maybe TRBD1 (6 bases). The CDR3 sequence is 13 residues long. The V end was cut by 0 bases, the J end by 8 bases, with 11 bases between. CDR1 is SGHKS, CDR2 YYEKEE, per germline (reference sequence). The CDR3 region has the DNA TGTGCCAGCAGCTTGGGCATGGGGGCAGGCTACACCTTC. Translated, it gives CASSLGMGAGYTF. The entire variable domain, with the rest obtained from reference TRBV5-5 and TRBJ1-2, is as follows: DAGVTQSPTHLIKTRGQQVTLRCSPISGHKSVSWYQQVLGQGPQFIFQYYEKEERGRGNFPDRFSARQFPNYSSELNVNALLLGDSALYLCASSLGMGAGYTFGSGTRLTVV.

The CDR3 is CASSMRGTGGVQETQYF. CDR3 sequence (DNA): TGTGCCAGTAGTATGAGAGGGACAGGGGGGGTCCAAGAGACCCAGTACTTC. V is TRBV19 and J is TRBJ2-5, with 11 bases fitting TRBD1. The CDR3 covers 17 residues. In germline, CDR1 is LNHDA, CDR2 SQIVND (reference sequence). V dropped 3 bases and J dropped 1; count of bases not matched to a gene: 7.

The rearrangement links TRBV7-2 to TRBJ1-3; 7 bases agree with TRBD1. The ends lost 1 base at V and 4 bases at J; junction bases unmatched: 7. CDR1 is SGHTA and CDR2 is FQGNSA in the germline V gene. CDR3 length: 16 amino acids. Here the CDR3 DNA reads TGTGCCAGCAGCTTAGTTGACAGGGCGGGGGGAAACACCATATATTTT. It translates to CASSLVDRAGGNTIYF. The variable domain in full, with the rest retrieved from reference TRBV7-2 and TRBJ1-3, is GAGVSQSPSNKVTEKGKDVELRCDPISGHTALYWYRQSLGQGLEFLIYFQGNSAPDKSGLPSDRFSAERTGGSVSTLTIQRTQQEDSAVYLCASSLVDRAGGNTIYFGEGSWLTVV.

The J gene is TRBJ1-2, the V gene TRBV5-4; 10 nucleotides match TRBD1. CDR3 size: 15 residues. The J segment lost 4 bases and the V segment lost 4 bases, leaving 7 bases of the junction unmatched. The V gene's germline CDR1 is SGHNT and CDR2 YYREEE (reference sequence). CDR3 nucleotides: TGTGCCAGCAGCCAGGGGACAGGGGCGGGCTATGGCTACACCTTC. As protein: CASSQGTGAGYGYTF. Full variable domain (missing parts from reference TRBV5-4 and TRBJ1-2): ETGVTQSPTHLIKTRGQQVTLRCSSQSGHNTVSWYQQALGQGPQFIFQYYREEENGRGNFPPRFSGLQFPNYSSELNVNALELDDSALYLCASSQGTGAGYGYTFGSGTRLTVV.

DNA of the CDR3: TGTGCCAGCAGTTACTCCTCGGTTGCAGAGACCCAGTACTTC. Its translation is CASSYSSVAETQYF. The chain employs TRBV6-5 and TRBJ2-5; D gene unclear. Germline-derived CDR1 and CDR2 are MNHEY and SVGAGI. This CDR3 has 14 amino acids. Deletions cut 0 bases from V and 4 bases from J, with 9 bases between.

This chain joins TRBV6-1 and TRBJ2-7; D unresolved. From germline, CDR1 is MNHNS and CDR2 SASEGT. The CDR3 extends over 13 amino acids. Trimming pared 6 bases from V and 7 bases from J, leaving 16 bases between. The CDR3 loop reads CASSRRPGIEQYF. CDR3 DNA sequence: TGTGCCAGCAGCCGAAGGCCAGGCATAGAGCAGTACTTC.

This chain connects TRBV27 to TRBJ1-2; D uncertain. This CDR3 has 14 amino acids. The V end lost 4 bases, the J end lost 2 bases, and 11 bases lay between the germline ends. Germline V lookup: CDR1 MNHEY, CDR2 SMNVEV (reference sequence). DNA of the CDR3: TGTGCCAGCAGTTCATTGGGGAGAAACTATGGCTACACCTTC. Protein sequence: CASSSLGRNYGYTF.

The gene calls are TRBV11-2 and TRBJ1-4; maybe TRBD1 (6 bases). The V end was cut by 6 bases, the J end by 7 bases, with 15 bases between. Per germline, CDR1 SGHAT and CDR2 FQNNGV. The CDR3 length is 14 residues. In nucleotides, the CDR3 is TGTGCCAGCAGATTTGGGGGCGCGGGTGAAAAACTGTTTTTT. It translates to CASRFGGAGEKLFF.

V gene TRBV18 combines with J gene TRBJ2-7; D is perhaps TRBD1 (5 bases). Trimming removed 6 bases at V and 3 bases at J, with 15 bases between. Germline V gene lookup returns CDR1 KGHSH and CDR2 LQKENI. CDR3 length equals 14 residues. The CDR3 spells CASSLSVRVYEQYF. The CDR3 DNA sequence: TGTGCCAGCTCTCTCAGTGTCAGGGTCTACGAGCAGTACTTC.

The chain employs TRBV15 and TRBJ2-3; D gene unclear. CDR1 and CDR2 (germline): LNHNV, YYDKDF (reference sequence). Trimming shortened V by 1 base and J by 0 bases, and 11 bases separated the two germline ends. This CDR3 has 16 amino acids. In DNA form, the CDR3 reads TGTGCCACCAGCAGAGTGGGCTCAACTAGCACAGATACGCAGTATTTT. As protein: CATSRVGSTSTDTQYF.

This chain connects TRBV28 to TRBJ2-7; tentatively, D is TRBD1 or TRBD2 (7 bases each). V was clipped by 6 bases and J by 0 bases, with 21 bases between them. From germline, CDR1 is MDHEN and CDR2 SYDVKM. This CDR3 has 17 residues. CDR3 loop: CASSHTRGGLHSYEQYF. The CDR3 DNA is TGTGCCAGCAGCCATACCAGGGGGGGCTTGCACTCCTACGAGCAGTACTTC. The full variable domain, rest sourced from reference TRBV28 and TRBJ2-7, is DVKVTQSSRYLVKRTGEKVFLECVQDMDHENMFWYRQDPGLGLRLIYFSYDVKMKEKGDIPEGYSVSREKKERFSLILESASTNQTSMYLCASSHTRGGLHSYEQYFGPGTRLTVT.

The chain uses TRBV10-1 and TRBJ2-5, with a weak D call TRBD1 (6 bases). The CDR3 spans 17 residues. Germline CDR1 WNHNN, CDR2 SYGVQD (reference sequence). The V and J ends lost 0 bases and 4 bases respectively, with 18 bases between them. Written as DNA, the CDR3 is TGCGCCAGCAGTGAGTCGAATATAGGGGGTATAGTAGAGACCCAGTACTTC. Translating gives CASSESNIGGIVETQYF.

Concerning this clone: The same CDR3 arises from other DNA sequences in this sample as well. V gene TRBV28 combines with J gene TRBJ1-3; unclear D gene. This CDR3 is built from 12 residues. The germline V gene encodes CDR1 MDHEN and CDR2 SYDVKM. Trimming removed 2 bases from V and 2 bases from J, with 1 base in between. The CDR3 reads CASSLTGNTIYF. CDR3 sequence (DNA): TGTGCCAGCAGTTTAACTGGAAACACCATATATTTT.

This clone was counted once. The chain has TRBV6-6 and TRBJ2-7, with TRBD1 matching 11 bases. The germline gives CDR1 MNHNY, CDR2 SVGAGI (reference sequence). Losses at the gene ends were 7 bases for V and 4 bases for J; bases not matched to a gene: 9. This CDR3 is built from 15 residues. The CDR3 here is CASTNAGTGGYEQYF. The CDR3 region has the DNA TGTGCCAGCACCAACGCGGGGACAGGGGGGTACGAGCAGTACTTC.

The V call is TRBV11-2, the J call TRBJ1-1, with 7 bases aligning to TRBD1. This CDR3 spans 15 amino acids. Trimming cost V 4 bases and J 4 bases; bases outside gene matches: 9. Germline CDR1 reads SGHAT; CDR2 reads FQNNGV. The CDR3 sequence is CASSSPVYRGTEAFF. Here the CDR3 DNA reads TGTGCCAGCAGCTCACCCGTCTACAGGGGCACTGAAGCTTTCTTT.

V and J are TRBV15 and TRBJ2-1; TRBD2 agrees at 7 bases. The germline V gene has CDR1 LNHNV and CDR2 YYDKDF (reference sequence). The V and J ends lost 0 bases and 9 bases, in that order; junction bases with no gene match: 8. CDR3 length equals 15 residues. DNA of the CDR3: TGTGCCACCAGCAGAGATCGCCGGATAGCGGGTGAGCAGTTCTTC. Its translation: CATSRDRRIAGEQFF.

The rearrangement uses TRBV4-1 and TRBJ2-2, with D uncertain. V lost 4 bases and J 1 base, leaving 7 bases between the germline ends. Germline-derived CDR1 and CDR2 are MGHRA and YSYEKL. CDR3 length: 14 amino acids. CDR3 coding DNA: TGCGCCAGCAGCCGGACGGAGAACACCGGGGAGCTGTTTTTT. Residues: CASSRTENTGELFF.

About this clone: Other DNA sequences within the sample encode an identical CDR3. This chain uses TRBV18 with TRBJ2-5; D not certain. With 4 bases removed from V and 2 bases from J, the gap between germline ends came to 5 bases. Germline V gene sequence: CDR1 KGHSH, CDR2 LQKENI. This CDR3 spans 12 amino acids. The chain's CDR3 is CASSRNQETQYF. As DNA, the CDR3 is TGTGCCAGCTCACGAAATCAAGAGACCCAGTACTTC.

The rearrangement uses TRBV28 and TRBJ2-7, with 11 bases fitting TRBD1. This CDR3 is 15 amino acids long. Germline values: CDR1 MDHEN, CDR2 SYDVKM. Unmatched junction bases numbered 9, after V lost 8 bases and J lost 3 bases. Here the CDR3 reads CASCYGTGGFYEQYF. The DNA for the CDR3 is TGTGCCAGCTGTTACGGGACAGGGGGTTTCTACGAGCAGTACTTC.

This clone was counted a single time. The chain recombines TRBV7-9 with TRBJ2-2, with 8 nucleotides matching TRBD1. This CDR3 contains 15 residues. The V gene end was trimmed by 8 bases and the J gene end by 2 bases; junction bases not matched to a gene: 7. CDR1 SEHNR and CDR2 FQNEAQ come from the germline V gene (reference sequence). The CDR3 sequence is CASSTGQANTGELFF. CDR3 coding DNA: TGTGCCAGCTCTACGGGACAGGCAAACACCGGGGAGCTGTTTTTT. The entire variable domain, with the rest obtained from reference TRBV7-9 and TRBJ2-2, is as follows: DTGVSQNPRHKITKRGQNVTFRCDPISEHNRLYWYRQTLGQGPEFLTYFQNEAQLEKSRLLSDRFSAERPKGSFSTLEIQRTEQGDSAMYLCASSTGQANTGELFFGEGSRLTVL.

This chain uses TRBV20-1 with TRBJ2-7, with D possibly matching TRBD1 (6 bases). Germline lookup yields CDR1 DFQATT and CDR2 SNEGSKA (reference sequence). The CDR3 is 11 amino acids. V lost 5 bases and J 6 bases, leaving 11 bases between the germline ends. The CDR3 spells CSAPDRLEQYF. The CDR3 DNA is TGCAGTGCTCCCGACAGGCTCGAGCAGTACTTC.

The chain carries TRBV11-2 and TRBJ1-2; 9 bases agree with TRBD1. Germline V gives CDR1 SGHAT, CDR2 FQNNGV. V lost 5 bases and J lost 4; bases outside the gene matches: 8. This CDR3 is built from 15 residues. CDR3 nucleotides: TGTGCCAGCAGCATAGGACAGGGGTGGGGCTATGGCTACACCTTC. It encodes CASSIGQGWGYGYTF.

The CDR3, as DNA: TGTGCCAGCTCACAAGAGCTAGCCTACGAGCAGTACTTC. It translates to CASSQELAYEQYF. The rearrangement links TRBV18 to TRBJ2-7; D remains unclear. The CDR3 has 13 residues. The ends were cut back, 4 bases at V and 2 bases at J, with 9 bases in the middle. Looked up from germline, CDR1 is KGHSH and CDR2 is LQKENI.

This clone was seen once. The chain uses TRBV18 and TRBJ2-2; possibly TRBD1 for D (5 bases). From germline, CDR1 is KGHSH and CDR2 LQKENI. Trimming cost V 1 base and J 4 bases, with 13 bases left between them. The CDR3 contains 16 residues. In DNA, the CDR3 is TGTGCCAGCTCACCACTTGCCACAGGAGCCACCGGGGAGCTGTTTTTT. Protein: CASSPLATGATGELFF. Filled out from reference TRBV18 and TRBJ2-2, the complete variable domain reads NAGVMQNPRHLVRRRGQEARLRCSPMKGHSHVYWYRQLPEEGLKFMVYLQKENIIDESGMPKERFSAEFPKEGPSILRIQQVVRGDSAAYFCASSPLATGATGELFFGEGSRLTVL.

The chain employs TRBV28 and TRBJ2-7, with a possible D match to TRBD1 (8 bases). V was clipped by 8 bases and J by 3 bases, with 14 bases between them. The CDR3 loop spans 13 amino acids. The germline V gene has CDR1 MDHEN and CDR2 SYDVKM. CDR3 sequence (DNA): TGTGCCAGCGGGGGGGGACAGGACTACGAGCAGTACTTC. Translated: CASGGGQDYEQYF.

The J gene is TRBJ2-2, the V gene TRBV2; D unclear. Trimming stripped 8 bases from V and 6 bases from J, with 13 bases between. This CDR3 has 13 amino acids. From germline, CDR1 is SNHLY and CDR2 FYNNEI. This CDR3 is CASRVLQPGELFF. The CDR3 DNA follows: TGTGCCAGCCGGGTCCTTCAACCCGGGGAGCTGTTTTTT.

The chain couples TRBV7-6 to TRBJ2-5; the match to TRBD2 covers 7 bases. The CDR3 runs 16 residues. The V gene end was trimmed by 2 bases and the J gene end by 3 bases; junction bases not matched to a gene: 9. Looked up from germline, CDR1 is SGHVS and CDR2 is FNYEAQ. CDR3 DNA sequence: TGTGCCAGCAGCTTAATGCCGGGAGGTTCTAAAGAGACCCAGTACTTC. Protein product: CASSLMPGGSKETQYF.

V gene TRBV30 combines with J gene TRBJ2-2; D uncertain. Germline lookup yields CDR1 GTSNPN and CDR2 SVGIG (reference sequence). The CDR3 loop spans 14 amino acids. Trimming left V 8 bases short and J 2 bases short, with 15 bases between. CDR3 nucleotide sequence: TGTGCCGCCGGGTTTACCCGCAACACCGGGGAGCTGTTTTTT. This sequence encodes CAAGFTRNTGELFF.